This TCR beta chain was identified in a study of cytomegalovirus exposure and HLA in healthy donors. Study-wide results and limits: The authors enumerated 164 TCR beta chains as linked to cytomegalovirus. Among TCR sequences, most were rare, though some public TCRs appeared in many donors.

13 Jbeta primers and 60 Vbeta primers were used for the PCR. Produced via immunoSEQ multiplex PCR; TCRdb's table is partial and in-frame only. This sample has 100,000 to 150,000 clones, with around 80% found just once. Turning to this clone: What it binds is unknown.

Sequences were obtained from PBMCs. This TCR was recovered from a female donor in good health and CMV-seronegative.

The CDR3 DNA reads TGCGCCAGCAGCTTGGACGTTACTAGCGGGAGGAACCAGTTCTTC. Encoded protein: CASSLDVTSGRNQFF. This chain joins TRBV5-1 and TRBJ2-1, with TRBD2 matching over 12 bases. The length of the CDR3 is 15 residues. Germline V gene lookup returns CDR1 SGHRS and CDR2 YFSETQ. V lost 0 bases and J lost 13; bases outside the gene matches: 8.